These 12 T cell receptor beta chains share one sample of origin, sequenced in a study of cytomegalovirus exposure and HLA in healthy donors (TCRdb year 2017). The library was built by means of the immunoSEQ multiplex PCR assay. For the multiplex PCR, a mixture combining 60 forward primers for TCR Vbeta segments and 13 reverse primers for TCR Jbeta segments was used. Drawn from immuneACCESS, this table holds only the in-frame rearrangements with V and J called that TCRdb kept. Clones are partly lost; checked studies trace under half to an unresolved V gene and leave the rest unexplained. Within this sample are 100,000 to 150,000 clones, with almost 80% of them counted one time only. The ten largest clonotypes hold approximately 1.5% of the sample. Material: PBMCs. The receptors shown here come from a female donor in good health and CMV-seronegative.

The genes are TRBV6-6 and TRBJ2-5, with 8 bases lining up with TRBD2. The assigned J gene may be wrong: the sequence end matches TRBJ2-7 better. Looked up from germline, CDR1 is MNHNY and CDR2 is SVGAGI (reference sequence). This CDR3 has 14 amino acids. The CDR3 region is CASTQLAEGYEQYF. The DNA of the CDR3 is TGTGCCAGCACTCAACTAGCGGAGGGCTACGAGCAGTACTTC.

The chain joins TRBV19 to TRBJ1-1; 8 nucleotides match TRBD1. CDR3 length equals 17 residues. Germline CDR1 and CDR2: LNHDA and SQIVND (reference sequence). V lost 2 bases and J lost 1; bases outside the gene matches: 9. Here the CDR3 reads CASSITPGGGRNTEAFF. For the CDR3, the DNA is TGTGCCAGTAGTATAACCCCAGGGGGCGGAAGGAACACTGAAGCTTTCTTT.

V is TRBV28 and J is TRBJ1-5; D is uncertain. The germline gives CDR1 MDHEN, CDR2 SYDVKM. Trimming removed 8 bases at V and 0 bases at J, with 5 bases between. The CDR3 length is 12 residues. In DNA, the CDR3 is TGTGCCAGCTTTTATAGCAATCAGCCCCAGCATTTT. Protein product: CASFYSNQPQHF. Full variable domain (outside the CDR3, taken from reference TRBV28 and TRBJ1-5): DVKVTQSSRYLVKRTGEKVFLECVQDMDHENMFWYRQDPGLGLRLIYFSYDVKMKEKGDIPEGYSVSREKKERFSLILESASTNQTSMYLCASFYSNQPQHFGDGTRLSIL.

This chain uses TRBV6-5 with TRBJ2-7, with D perhaps matching TRBD1 (6 bases). This CDR3 comprises 12 residues. Germline CDR1 is MNHEY and CDR2 is SVGAGI. Trimming shortened V by 5 bases and J by 6 bases, and 11 bases separated the two germline ends. The CDR3 DNA follows: TGTGCCAGCAGTATGAACAGGGTCGAGCAGTACTTC. Translation: CASSMNRVEQYF.

This clone was seen a handful of times. The chain uses TRBV27 and TRBJ2-3; 7 bases map to TRBD2. The CDR3 has 14 residues. With 5 bases clipped from V and 6 bases from J, the junction kept 8 bases outside the gene matches. Germline V CDR1 and CDR2: MNHEY, SMNVEV (reference sequence). The CDR3 region is CASSQTSPMDTQYF. CDR3 sequence (DNA): TGTGCCAGCAGTCAGACTAGCCCCATGGATACGCAGTATTTT.

CDR3 region: CASSPDLTAPSPYF. The CDR3 nucleotides read TGTGCCAGCAGTCCTGACCTGACAGCGCCAAGTCCCTACTTC. The chain has TRBV2 and TRBJ2-5; D might be TRBD1 (5 bases). This CDR3 comprises 14 residues. Trimming pared 5 bases from V and 14 bases from J, leaving 24 bases between. Germline-derived CDR1 and CDR2 are SNHLY and FYNNEI.

This clone was detected only a few times. The chain joins TRBV6-5 to TRBJ1-2; TRBD1 might be the D (6 bases). The V gene lost 6 bases and the J gene lost 6 bases, with 14 bases spanning the gap. The CDR3 totals 13 residues. Germline CDR1 reads MNHEY; CDR2 reads SVGAGI. For the CDR3, the DNA is TGTGCCAGCAGCCTTCCCGAGGGGGATGGCTACACCTTC. The encoded protein is CASSLPEGDGYTF.

V and J are TRBV28 and TRBJ1-2; D call uncertain. Trimming removed 3 bases at V and 1 base at J, with 12 bases between. The CDR3 has 15 amino acids. The germline V gene encodes CDR1 MDHEN and CDR2 SYDVKM. The chain's CDR3 is CASSLGGGFNYGYTF. CDR3 DNA sequence: TGTGCCAGCAGTTTGGGTGGAGGATTTAACTATGGCTACACCTTC.

The chain recombines TRBV5-8 with TRBJ1-1, with 9 bases aligning to TRBD1. With V trimmed by 3 bases and J by 3 bases, 6 bases remained unmatched. CDR1 SGHTS and CDR2 YDEGEE come from the germline V gene. The CDR3 loop spans 15 amino acids. CDR3 protein: CASSYRDRVDTEAFF. The CDR3 DNA follows: TGTGCCAGCAGCTATAGGGACAGGGTGGACACTGAAGCTTTCTTT.

The chain carries TRBV7-3 and TRBJ2-1; 11 bases agree with TRBD2. The CDR3 is made up of 15 amino acids. J lost 7 bases, V lost 5 bases, and 7 bases had no gene match. In germline, CDR1 is SGHTA, CDR2 FQGTGA. CDR3 sequence reads: CASSPGTSGGNEQFF. Written as DNA, the CDR3 is TGTGCCAGCAGCCCCGGGACTAGCGGAGGAAATGAGCAGTTCTTC.

This clone has only one observation. The chain links TRBV5-1 to TRBJ2-7; D not resolved. Germline V gene lookup returns CDR1 SGHRS and CDR2 YFSETQ. Trimming took off 1 base at V and 2 bases at J, with 13 bases between the two ends. The CDR3 has 15 amino acids. The CDR3 spells CASSLNLGLAYEQYF. Written as DNA, the CDR3 is TGCGCCAGCAGCTTGAACCTAGGATTAGCCTACGAGCAGTACTTC.

V gene TRBV19 combines with J gene TRBJ1-1, with TRBD1 matching 10 bases. The CDR3 is made up of 13 amino acids. The ends lost 7 bases at V and 7 bases at J; junction bases unmatched: 6. Germline CDR1 reads LNHDA; CDR2 reads SQIVND (reference sequence). CDR3 residues: CASTVTGGGEAFF. As DNA, the CDR3 is TGTGCCAGTACCGTGACAGGGGGCGGTGAAGCTTTCTTT.